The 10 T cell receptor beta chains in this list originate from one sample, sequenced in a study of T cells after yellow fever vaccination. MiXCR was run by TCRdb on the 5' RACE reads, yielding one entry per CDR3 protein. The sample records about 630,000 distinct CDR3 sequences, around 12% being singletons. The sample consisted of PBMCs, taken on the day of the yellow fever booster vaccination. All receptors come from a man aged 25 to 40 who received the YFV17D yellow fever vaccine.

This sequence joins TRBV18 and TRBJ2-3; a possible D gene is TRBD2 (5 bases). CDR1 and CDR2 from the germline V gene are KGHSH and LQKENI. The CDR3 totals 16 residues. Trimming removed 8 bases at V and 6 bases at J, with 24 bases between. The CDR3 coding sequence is TGTGCCAGCCACGCGGGCAGTCAAAACCTCCGGGATACGCAGTATTTT. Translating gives CASHAGSQNLRDTQYF.

DNA of the CDR3: TGTGCCATCAGTGAGTCGAGGGGGGACGACACCGGGGAGCTGTTTTTT. The encoded protein is CAISESRGDDTGELFF. The V gene is TRBV10-3, the J gene TRBJ2-2; D may be TRBD1 or TRBD2 (6 bases each). This CDR3 has 16 amino acids. CDR1 and CDR2 (germline): ENHRY, SYGVKD. Deletions cut 0 bases from V and 3 bases from J, with 11 bases between.

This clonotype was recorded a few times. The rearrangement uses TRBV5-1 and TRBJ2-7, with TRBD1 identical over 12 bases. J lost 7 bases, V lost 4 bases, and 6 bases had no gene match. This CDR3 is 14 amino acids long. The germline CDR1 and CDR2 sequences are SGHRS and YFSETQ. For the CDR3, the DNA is TGCGCCAGCAGCATGGGACAGGGGGCGGGGGAGCAGTACTTC. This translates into CASSMGQGAGEQYF.

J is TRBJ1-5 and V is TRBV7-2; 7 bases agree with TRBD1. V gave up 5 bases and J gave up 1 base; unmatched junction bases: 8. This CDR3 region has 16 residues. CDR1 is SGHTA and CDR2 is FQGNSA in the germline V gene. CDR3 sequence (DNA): TGTGCCAGCAGCCAACAGACAGGGATCAGCAATCAGCCCCAGCATTTT. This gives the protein CASSQQTGISNQPQHF.

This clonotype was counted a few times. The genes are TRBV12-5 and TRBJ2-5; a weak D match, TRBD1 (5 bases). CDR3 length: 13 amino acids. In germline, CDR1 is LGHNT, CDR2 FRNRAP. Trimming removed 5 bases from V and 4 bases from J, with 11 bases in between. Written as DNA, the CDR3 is TGTGCTAGTGGTACCAGGGTGAGAGAGACCCAGTACTTC. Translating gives CASGTRVRETQYF. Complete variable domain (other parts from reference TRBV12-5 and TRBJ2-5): DARVTQTPRHKVTEMGQEVTMRCQPILGHNTVFWYRQTMMQGLELLAYFRNRAPLDDSGMPKDRFSAEMPDATLATLKIQPSEPRDSAVYFCASGTRVRETQYFGPGTRLLVL.

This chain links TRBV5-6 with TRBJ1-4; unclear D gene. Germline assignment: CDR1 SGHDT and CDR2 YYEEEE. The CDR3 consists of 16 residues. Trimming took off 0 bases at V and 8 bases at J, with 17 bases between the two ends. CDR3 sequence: CASSLAVGYRHEKLFF. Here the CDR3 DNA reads TGTGCCAGCAGCTTGGCTGTGGGCTACAGACACGAAAAACTGTTTTTT.

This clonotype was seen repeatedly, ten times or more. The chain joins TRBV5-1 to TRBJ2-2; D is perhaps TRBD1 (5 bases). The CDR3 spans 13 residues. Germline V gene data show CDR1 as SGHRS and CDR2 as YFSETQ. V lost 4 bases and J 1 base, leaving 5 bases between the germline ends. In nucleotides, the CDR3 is TGCGCCAGCAGCACAGGGAACACCGGGGAGCTGTTTTTT. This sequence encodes CASSTGNTGELFF.

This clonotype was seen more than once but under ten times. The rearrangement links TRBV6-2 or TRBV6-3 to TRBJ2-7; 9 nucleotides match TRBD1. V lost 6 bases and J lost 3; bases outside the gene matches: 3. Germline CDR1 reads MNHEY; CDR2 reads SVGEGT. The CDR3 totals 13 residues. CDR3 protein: CASRTTGGYEQYF. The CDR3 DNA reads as TGTGCCAGCAGAACGACAGGGGGCTACGAGCAGTACTTC.

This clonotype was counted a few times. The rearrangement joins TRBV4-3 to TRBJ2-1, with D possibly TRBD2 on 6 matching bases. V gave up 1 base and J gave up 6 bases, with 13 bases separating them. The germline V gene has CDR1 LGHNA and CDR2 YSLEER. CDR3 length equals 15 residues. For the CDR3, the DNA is TGCGCCAGCAGCCAAGGACTAGTAAATGGCAATGAGCAGTTCTTC. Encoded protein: CASSQGLVNGNEQFF.

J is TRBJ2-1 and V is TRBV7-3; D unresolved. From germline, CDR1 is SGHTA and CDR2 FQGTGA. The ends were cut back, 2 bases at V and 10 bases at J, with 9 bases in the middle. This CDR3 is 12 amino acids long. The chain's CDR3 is CASSLLMGEQFF. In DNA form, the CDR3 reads TGTGCCAGCAGCTTATTAATGGGAGAGCAGTTCTTC.